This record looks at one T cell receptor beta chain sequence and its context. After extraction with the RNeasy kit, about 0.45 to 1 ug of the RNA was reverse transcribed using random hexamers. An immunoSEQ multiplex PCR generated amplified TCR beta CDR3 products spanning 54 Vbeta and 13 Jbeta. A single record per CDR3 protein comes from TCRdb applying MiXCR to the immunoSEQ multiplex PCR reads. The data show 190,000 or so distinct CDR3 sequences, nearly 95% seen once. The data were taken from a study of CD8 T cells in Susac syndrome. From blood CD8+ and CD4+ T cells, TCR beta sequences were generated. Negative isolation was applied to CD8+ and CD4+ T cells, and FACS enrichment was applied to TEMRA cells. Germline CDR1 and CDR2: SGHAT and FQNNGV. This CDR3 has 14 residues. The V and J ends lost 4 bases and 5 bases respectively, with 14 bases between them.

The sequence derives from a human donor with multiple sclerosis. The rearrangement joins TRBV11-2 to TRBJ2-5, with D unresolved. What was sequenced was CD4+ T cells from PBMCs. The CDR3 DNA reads TGTGCCAGCAGCTCCCAAATCGAGGCGGAGACCCAGTACTTC. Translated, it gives CASSSQIEAETQYF. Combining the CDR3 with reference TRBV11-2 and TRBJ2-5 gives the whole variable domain EAGVAQSPRYKIIEKRQSVAFWCNPISGHATLYWYQQILGQGPKLLIQFQNNGVVDDSQLPKDRFSAERLKGVDSTLKIQPAKLEDSAVYLCASSSQIEAETQYFGPGTRLLVL.